This T cell receptor beta chain was sequenced for a study of graft-versus-host responses after intestinal transplantation (dated by TCRdb to 2020 to 2022). At the level of the whole study: Recipients received multivisceral, liver-intestinal, or isolated intestinal transplants. Donor T cell macrochimerism was defined as a peak of at least 4% donor T cells among recipient peripheral blood mononuclear cells. Anti-thymocyte globulin induction was given to all recipients, followed by maintenance tacrolimus and steroids for 3 to 4 years. The cohort enrolled 20 to 25 intestinal transplant recipients including one retransplant, and a few patients lacking pretransplant specimens were excluded. Rather than going through the commercial service, samples from a few later patients were sequenced in-house on an Illumina MiSeq and processed with MiXCR. Bulk TCR-beta CDR3 sequencing was used to track graft-versus-host and host-versus-graft alloreactive T cell clones in the graft, circulation and bone marrow after intestinal transplantation. To identify alloreactive clones, pre-transplant mixed lymphocyte reaction products were sequenced and compared with unstimulated pre-transplant donor and recipient T cells. Results and caveats for the whole study, not just this receptor: Early after transplant, peak levels of circulating GvH clones were found to be associated with declines in HvG clones. Conclusions were limited by the relatively low number and heterogeneity of intestinal transplant patients. GvH clones turned up in recipient bone marrow, with some appearing earlier in ileal mucosa or blood, a pattern consistent with an intestinal mucosal origin. Patients with donor T cell macrochimerism had high GvH to HvG T cell clonal ratios in their allografts.

The library was built by means of the immunoSEQ multiplex PCR assay. For most patients, high-throughput TCR-beta CDR3 sequencing of genomic DNA was performed by Adaptive Biotechnologies. The study's own analysis went as follows. Adaptive's ImmunoSEQ software was the source of the TCR sequencing data for about 20 patients, while three other patients were processed with MiXCR and VDJtools. Because the origin of CDR3 nucleotide sequences shared between donor and recipient could not be assigned, those sequences were removed. At least 2-fold expansion over unstimulated cells and a minimum CFSE-low frequency of 0.002% (template counts) or 0.001% (read counts) were required for clones to be classified as alloreactive. A clone was considered mappable if detected in the sequenced pre-transplant spleen, lymph node, or MLR CFSE-low populations of the donor or recipient. Cumulative frequency of alloreactive clones was calculated as a percentage of all sequences weighted by copy number. As stored in TCRdb, this immuneACCESS dataset retains in-frame rearrangements with V and J assigned. A fraction of the clones does not appear; measured against another copy, unresolved V genes explain less than half of the discrepancy, and the remainder lacks a known reason. The D gene and trimming were derived from the DNA, and the V and J assignments and clone size from that table. The sample table holds roughly 46,000 clones, of which roughly 91% were seen once. Together, the top ten hold more than 4.5% of the sample.

Blood samples were collected up to 4 times in the first month after transplant and then at least monthly when available. The germline ends are 19 bases apart after V is trimmed by 4 bases and J by 5 bases. Its CDR3 holds 15 amino acids, cysteine through phenylalanine. Only the CDR3 part of the read is kept: 45 bases, read in frame from the first base. The germline V gene provides CDR1 SGHRS and CDR2 YFSETQ. Concerning this clone itself: The clone's antigen remains unknown. No much larger clonotype is one base removed from it; base qualities were not supplied.

This receptor was identified in a human patient who received an intestinal transplant, so some T cells may come from the graft donor. The chain was built from TRBV5-1 and TRBJ2-7; TRBD2 is perhaps the D gene, given 5 matching bases. The source was PBMCs, collected around 820 days after a first intestinal transplant, on the day of a second. The nucleotides are TGCGCCAGCAGCCCGCTCGGGGAGAAAAGTCACGAGCAGTACTTC. Its protein is CASSPLGEKSHEQYF.